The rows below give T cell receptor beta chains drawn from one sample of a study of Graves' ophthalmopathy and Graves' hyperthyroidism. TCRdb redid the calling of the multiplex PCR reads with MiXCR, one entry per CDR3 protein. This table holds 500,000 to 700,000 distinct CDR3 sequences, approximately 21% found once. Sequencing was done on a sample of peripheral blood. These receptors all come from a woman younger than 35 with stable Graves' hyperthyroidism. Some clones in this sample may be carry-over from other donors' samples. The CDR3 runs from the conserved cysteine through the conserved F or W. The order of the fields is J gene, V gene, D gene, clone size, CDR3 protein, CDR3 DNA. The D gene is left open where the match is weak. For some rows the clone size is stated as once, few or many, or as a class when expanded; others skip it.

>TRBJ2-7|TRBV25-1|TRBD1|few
CASSESGTGIYEQYF
TGTGCCAGCAGTGAGTCCGGGACAGGGATCTACGAGCAGTACTTC
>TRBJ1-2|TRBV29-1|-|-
CSVGGELYGYTF
TGCAGCGTTGGCGGGGAACTCTATGGCTACACCTTC
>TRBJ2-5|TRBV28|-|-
CASSTYENQETQYF
TGTGCCAGCAGTACCTATGAAAACCAAGAGACCCAGTACTTC
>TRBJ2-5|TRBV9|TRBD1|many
CASSVGTGGLTQYF
TGTGCCAGCAGCGTAGGGACAGGGGGCTTGACCCAGTACTTC
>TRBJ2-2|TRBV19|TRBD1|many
CASSVHRGAGELFF
TGTGCCAGTAGTGTCCACAGGGGGGCCGGGGAGCTGTTTTTT
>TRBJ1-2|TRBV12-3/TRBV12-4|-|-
CASSGTLFYGYTF
TGTGCCAGCAGCGGGACCCTCTTCTATGGCTACACCTTC
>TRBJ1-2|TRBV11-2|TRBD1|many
CASSHPTGSYGYTF
TGTGCCAGCAGCCACCCGACAGGGAGCTATGGCTACACCTTC
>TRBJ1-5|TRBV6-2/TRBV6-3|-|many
CASSPDLSVQPQHF
TGTGCCAGCAGTCCCGATTTATCAGTTCAGCCCCAGCATTTT
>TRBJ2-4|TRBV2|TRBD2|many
CATQRETLLAKNIKYF
TGTGCCACCCAGCGGGAGACCTTACTAGCCAAAAACATTAAGTACTTC
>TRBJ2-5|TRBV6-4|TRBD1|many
CASSYDRVDETQYF
TGTGCCAGCAGTTACGACAGGGTGGATGAGACCCAGTACTTC
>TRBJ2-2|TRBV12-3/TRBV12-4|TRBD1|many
CASSPRDRATGELFF
TGTGCCAGCAGTCCCCGGGACAGGGCCACCGGGGAGCTGTTTTTT
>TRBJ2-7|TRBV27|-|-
CASSPTEGLHNEQYF
TGTGCCAGCAGTCCCACGGAGGGGTTGCACAACGAGCAGTACTTC
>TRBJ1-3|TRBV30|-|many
CAWTLGTSGNTIYF
TGTGCCTGGACCCTCGGGACCTCTGGAAACACCATATATTTT
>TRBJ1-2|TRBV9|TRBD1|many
CASSGRGWDRADGYTF
TGTGCCAGCAGCGGAAGAGGATGGGACAGGGCGGATGGCTACACCTTC
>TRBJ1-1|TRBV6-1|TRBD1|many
CASSVRDRGSYTEAFF
TGTGCCAGCAGTGTACGGGACAGGGGTTCGTACACTGAAGCTTTCTTT
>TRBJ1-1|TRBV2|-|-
CATLGTYRAGTEAFF
TGTGCCACCCTCGGGACCTATCGCGCGGGCACTGAAGCTTTCTTT
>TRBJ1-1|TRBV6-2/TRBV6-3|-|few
CASSYSTETNTEAFF
TGTGCCAGCAGTTACTCGACAGAAACGAACACTGAAGCTTTCTTT
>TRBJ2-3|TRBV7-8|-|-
CASSSGTDTQYF
TGTGCCAGCAGCTCTGGCACAGATACGCAGTATTTT
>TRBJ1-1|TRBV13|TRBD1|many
CASSLYNRGPEAFF
TGTGCCAGCAGCTTATATAACAGGGGGCCTGAAGCTTTCTTT
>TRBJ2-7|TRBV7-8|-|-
CASSRSGPYEQYF
TGTGCCAGCAGTCGGAGCGGCCCCTACGAGCAGTACTTC
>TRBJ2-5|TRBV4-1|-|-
CASSHRSGDTETQYF
TGCGCCAGCAGCCACCGATCCGGGGACACCGAGACCCAGTACTTC
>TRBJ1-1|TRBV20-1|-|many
CSARDSGIRTEAFF
TGCAGTGCTAGAGATTCGGGGATCAGGACTGAAGCTTTCTTT
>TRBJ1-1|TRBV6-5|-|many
CATRLGDTEAFF
TGTGCCACCCGTCTTGGAGACACTGAAGCTTTCTTT
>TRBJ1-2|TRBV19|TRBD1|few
CASIGTGGYYGYTF
TGTGCCAGTATCGGGACAGGAGGATACTATGGCTACACCTTC
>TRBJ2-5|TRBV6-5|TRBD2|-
CASSFSGTSETQYF
TGTGCCAGCAGTTTTAGCGGGACTTCGGAGACCCAGTACTTC
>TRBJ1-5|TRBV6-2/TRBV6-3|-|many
CASRQDRIDQPQHF
TGTGCCAGCAGACAGGACAGAATAGATCAGCCCCAGCATTTT
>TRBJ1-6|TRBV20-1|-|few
CSASGGLSNSPLHF
TGCAGTGCTAGCGGGGGGCTCAGTAATTCACCCCTCCACTTT
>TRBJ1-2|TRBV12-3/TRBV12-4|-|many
CATIRPGFIGYGYTF
TGTGCCACGATAAGACCGGGATTCATCGGCTATGGCTACACCTTC
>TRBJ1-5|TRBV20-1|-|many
CSANRDGNQPQHF
TGCAGTGCTAACCGGGACGGGAATCAGCCCCAGCATTTT
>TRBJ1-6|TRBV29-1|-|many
CSVSVQDNSPLHF
TGCAGCGTTTCAGTACAGGATAATTCACCCCTCCACTTT
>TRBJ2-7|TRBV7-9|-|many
CASSLSQGPYEQYF
TGTGCCAGCAGCTTGTCGCAGGGCCCCTACGAGCAGTACTTC
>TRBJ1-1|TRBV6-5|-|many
CASSSSGSTNTEAFF
TGTGCCAGCAGTTCCTCGGGATCTACGAACACTGAAGCTTTCTTT
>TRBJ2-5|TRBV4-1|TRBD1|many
CASSQVRDRGLETQYF
TGCGCCAGCAGCCAAGTCCGGGACAGGGGATTGGAGACCCAGTACTTC
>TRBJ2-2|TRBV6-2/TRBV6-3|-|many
CASSYGEESGELFF
TGTGCCAGCAGTTACGGGGAGGAATCCGGGGAGCTGTTTTTT
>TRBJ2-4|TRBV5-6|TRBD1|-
CASSLAGLGTGVSAKNIQYF
TGTGCCAGCAGCTTGGCCGGACTGGGGACAGGGGTTTCTGCCAAAAACATTCAGTACTTC
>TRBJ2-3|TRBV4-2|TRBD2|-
CASSPVGTSGTRGTDTQYF
TGTGCCAGCAGCCCCGTCGGGACTAGCGGAACCAGAGGCACAGATACGCAGTATTTT
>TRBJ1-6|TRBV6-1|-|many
CASNYRQSPLHF
TGTGCCAGCAACTACAGGCAATCACCCCTCCACTTT
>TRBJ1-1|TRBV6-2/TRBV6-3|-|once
CASSYPSMNTEAFF
TGTGCCAGCAGTTACCCATCTATGAACACTGAAGCTTTCTTT
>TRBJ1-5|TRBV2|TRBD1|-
CASSGRDRINQPQHF
TGTGCCAGCAGTGGCCGGGACAGGATCAATCAGCCCCAGCATTTT
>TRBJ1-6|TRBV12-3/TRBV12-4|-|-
CASTAMGLTLHF
TGTGCCAGCACAGCCATGGGTCTAACCCTCCACTTT
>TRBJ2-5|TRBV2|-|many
CASRVQETQYF
TGTGCCAGCAGGGTTCAAGAGACCCAGTACTTC
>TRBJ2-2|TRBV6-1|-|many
CASLYLGELFF
TGTGCCAGCCTATACCTCGGGGAGCTGTTTTTT
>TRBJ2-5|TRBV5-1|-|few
CASSRTLREQQETQYF
TGCGCCAGCAGCAGGACCCTTAGGGAGCAGCAAGAGACCCAGTACTTC
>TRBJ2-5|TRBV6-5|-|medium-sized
CASTFGGARETQYF
TGTGCCAGCACCTTCGGCGGGGCGAGGGAGACCCAGTACTTC
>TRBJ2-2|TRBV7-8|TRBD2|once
CASSLWEGLSGELFF
TGTGCCAGCAGCTTGTGGGAGGGCCTCAGCGGGGAGCTGTTTTTT
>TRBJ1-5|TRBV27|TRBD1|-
CASSPMTGANQPQHF
TGTGCCAGCAGCCCAATGACAGGGGCGAATCAGCCCCAGCATTTT
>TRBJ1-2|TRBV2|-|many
CASERQRLYGYTF
TGTGCCAGCGAAAGACAGCGCCTCTATGGCTACACCTTC
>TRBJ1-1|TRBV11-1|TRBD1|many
CASSTRQGRTEAFF
TGTGCCAGCAGCACCCGACAGGGGAGGACTGAAGCTTTCTTT
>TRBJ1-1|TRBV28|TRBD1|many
CASTAGTGTTEAFF
TGTGCCAGCACCGCCGGGACAGGGACCACTGAAGCTTTCTTT
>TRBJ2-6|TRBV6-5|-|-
CASSYQTGSGANVLTF
TGTGCCAGCAGTTACCAAACAGGGAGTGGGGCCAACGTCCTGACTTTC
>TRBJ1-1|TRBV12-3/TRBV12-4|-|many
CASSLEGAFF
TGTGCCAGCAGTTTAGAGGGGGCTTTCTTT
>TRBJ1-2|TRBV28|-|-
CASSLLGQGPYGYTF
TGTGCCAGCAGTTTATTAGGGCAGGGACCCTATGGCTACACCTTC
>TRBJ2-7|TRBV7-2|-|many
CASSFSYGAYEQYF
TGTGCCAGCAGCTTCTCCTATGGGGCCTACGAGCAGTACTTC
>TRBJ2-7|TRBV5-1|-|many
CASSPGDSTLYEQYF
TGCGCCAGCAGCCCCGGTGACAGTACCCTCTACGAGCAGTACTTC
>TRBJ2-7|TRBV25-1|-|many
CASSERVQGEQYF
TGTGCCAGCAGTGAACGGGTGCAGGGCGAGCAGTACTTC